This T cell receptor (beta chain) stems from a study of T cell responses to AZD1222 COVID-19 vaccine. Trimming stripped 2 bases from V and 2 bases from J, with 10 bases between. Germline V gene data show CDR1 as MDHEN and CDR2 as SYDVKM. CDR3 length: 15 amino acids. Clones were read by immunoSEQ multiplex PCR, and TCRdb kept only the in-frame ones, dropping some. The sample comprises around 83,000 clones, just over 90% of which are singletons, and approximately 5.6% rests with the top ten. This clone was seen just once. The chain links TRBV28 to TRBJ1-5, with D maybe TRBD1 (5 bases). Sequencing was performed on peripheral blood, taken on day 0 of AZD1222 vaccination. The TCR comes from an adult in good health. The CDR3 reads CASSLRGRGNQPQHF. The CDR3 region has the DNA TGTGCCAGCAGTTTAAGGGGCCGGGGCAATCAGCCCCAGCATTTT.